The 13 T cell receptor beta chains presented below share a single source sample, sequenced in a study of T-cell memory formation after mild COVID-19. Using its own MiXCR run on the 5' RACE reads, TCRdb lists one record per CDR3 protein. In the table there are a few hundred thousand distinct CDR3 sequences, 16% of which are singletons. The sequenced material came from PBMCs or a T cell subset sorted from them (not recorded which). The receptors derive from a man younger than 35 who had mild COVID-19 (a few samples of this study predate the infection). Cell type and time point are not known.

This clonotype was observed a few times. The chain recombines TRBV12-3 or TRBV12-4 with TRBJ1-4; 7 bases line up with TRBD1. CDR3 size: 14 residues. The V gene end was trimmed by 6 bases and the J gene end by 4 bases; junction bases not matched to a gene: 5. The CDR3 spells CASRVQGSNEKLFF. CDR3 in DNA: TGTGCCAGCAGAGTACAGGGGAGTAATGAAAAACTGTTTTTT.

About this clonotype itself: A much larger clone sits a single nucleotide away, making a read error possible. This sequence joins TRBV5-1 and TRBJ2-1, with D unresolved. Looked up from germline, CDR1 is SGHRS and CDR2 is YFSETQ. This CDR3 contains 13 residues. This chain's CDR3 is CASARSNYNDQFF. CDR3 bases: TGCGCCAGCGCACGGAGTAACTACAATGATCAGTTCTTC.

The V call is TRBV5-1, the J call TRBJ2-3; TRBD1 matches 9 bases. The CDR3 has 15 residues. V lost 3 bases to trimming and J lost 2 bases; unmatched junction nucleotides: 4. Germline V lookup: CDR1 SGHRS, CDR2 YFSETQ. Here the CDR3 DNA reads TGCGCCAGCAGCTCCGGGACAGGGTCCACAGATACGCAGTATTTT. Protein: CASSSGTGSTDTQYF.

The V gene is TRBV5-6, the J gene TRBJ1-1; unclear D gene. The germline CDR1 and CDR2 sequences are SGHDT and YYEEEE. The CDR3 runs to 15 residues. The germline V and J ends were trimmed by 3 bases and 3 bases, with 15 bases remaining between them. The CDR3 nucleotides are TGTGCCAGCAGCTACCCCCGGCATGGCGACACTGAAGCTTTCTTT. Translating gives CASSYPRHGDTEAFF. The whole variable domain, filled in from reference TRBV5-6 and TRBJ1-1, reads DAGVTQSPTHLIKTRGQQVTLRCSPKSGHDTVSWYQQALGQGPQFIFQYYEEEERQRGNFPDRFSGHQFPNYSSELNVNALLLGDSALYLCASSYPRHGDTEAFFGQGTRLTVV.

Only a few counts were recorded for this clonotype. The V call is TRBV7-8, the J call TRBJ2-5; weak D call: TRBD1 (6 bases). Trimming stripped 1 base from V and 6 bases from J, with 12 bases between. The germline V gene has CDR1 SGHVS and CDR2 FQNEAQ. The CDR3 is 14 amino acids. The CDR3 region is CASSLGTVRKTQYF. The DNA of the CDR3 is TGTGCCAGCAGCTTAGGGACAGTACGGAAGACCCAGTACTTC. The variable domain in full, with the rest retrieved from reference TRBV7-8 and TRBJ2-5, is GAGVSQSPRYKVAKRGQDVALRCDPISGHVSLFWYQQALGQGPEFLTYFQNEAQLDKSGLPSDRFFAERPEGSVSTLKIQRTQQEDSAVYLCASSLGTVRKTQYFGPGTRLLVL.

CDR3: CASSGRPNTEAFF. Written as DNA, the CDR3 is TGTGCCAGCAGTGGGAGACCGAACACTGAAGCTTTCTTT. V usage is TRBV7-6 and J usage is TRBJ1-1, with unresolved D. V was trimmed by 6 bases and J by 1 base, leaving 9 bases between them. This CDR3 is 13 amino acids long. The germline V gene has CDR1 SGHVS and CDR2 FNYEAQ. Together with reference TRBV7-6 and TRBJ1-1, the CDR3 gives the full variable domain: GAGVSQSPRYKVTKRGQDVALRCDPISGHVSLYWYRQALGQGPEFLTYFNYEAQQDKSGLPNDRFSAERPEGSISTLTIQRTEQRDSAMYRCASSGRPNTEAFFGQGTRLTVV.

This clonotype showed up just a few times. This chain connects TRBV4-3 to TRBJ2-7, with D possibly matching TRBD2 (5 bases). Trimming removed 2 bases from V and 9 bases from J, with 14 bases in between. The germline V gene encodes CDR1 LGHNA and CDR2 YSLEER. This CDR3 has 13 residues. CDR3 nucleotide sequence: TGCGCCAGCAGCCAATCGAGGGTCACTGGGCAGTACTTC. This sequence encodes CASSQSRVTGQYF.

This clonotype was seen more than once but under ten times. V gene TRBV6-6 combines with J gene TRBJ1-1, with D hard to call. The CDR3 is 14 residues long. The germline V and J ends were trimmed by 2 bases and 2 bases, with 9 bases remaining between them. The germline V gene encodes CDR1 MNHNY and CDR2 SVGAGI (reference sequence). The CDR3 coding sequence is TGTGCCAGCAGTTACAAGGTCATCAACACTGAAGCTTTCTTT. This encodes CASSYKVINTEAFF.

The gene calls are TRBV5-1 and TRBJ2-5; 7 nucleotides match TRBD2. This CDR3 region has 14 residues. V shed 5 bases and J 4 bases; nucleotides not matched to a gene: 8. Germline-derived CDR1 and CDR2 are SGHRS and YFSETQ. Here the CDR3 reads CASRSPREGETQYF. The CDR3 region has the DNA TGCGCCAGCAGAAGTCCCAGGGAGGGAGAGACCCAGTACTTC.

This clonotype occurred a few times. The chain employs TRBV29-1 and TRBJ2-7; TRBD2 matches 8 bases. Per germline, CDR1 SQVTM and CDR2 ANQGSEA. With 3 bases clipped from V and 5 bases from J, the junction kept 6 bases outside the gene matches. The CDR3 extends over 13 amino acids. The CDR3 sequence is CSVERGVFHEQYF. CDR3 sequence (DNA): TGCAGCGTTGAGCGGGGGGTATTCCACGAGCAGTACTTC.

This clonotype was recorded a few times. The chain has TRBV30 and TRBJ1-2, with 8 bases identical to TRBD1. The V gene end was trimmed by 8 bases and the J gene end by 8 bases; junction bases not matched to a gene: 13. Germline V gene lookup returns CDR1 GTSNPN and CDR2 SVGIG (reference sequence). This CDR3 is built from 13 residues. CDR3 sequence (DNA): TGTGCCCGAACGAGTACTGACAGGGGCGGCTACACCTTC. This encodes CARTSTDRGGYTF.

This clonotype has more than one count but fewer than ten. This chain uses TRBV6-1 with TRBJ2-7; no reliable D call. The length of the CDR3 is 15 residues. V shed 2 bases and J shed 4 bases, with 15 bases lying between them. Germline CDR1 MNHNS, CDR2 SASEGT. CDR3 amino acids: CASSEKPPGTYEQYF. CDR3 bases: TGTGCCAGCAGTGAAAAGCCCCCCGGTACATACGAGCAGTACTTC.

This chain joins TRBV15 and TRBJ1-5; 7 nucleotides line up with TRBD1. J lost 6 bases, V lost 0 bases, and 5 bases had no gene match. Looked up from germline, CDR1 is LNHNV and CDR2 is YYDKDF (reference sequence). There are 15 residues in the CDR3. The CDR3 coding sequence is TGTGCCACCAGCAGAGATAGGGGACAGACTCAGCCCCAGCATTTT. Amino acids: CATSRDRGQTQPQHF. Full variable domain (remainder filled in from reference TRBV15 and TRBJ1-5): DAMVIQNPRYQVTQFGKPVTLSCSQTLNHNVMYWYQQKSSQAPKLLFHYYDKDFNNEADTPDNFQSRRPNTSFCFLDIRSPGLGDTAMYLCATSRDRGQTQPQHFGDGTRLSIL.